This T cell receptor (beta chain) was observed in a study of shared clonotypes between healthy human individuals. This CDR3 is 14 amino acids long. V lost 1 base and J lost 12, with 16 bases in between. From germline, CDR1 is SGHAT and CDR2 FQNNGV. Some clones are missing from TCRdb's copy, which holds only in-frame ones; the method was immunoSEQ multiplex PCR. The sample holds 2 million to 2.5 million clones, 85% to 95% seen once. The sequencing sample was made of naive CD4+ T cells from PBMCs. Subset indicated: CD45RA+ positively selected. This receptor was identified in a man between 18 and 35 years old in good health. Some clones in this sample may be carry-over from other donors' samples. V usage is TRBV11-2 and J usage is TRBJ2-1; unclear D gene. The CDR3 is CASSLVWALPRQFF. The CDR3, as DNA: TGTGCCAGCAGCTTAGTTTGGGCGCTGCCTAGGCAGTTCTTC.